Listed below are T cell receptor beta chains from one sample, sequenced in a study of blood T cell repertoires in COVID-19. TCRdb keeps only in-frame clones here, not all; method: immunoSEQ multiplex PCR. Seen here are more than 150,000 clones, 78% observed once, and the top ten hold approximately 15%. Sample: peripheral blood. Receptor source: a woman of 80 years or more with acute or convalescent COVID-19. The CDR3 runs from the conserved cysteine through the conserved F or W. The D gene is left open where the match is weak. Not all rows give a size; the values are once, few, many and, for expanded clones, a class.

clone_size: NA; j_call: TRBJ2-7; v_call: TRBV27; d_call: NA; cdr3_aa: CASSFRTDFSYEQYF; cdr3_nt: TGTGCCAGCAGTTTTCGGACAGACTTTTCCTACGAGCAGTACTTC
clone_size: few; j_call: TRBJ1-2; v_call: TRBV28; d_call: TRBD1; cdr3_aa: CASSLRTGDYGYTF; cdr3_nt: TGTGCCAGCAGTCTGAGGACAGGGGACTATGGCTACACCTTC
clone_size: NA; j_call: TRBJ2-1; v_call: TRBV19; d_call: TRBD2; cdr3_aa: CASSRGLAGSSGEQFF; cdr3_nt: TGTGCCAGTAGCAGGGGACTAGCGGGCTCCTCAGGGGAGCAGTTCTTC
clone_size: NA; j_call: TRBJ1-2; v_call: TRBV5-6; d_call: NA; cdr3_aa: CASSLGGLNYGYTF; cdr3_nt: TGTGCCAGCAGCCTAGGAGGGCTTAACTATGGCTACACCTTC
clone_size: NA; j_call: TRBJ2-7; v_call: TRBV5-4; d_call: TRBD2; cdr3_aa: CASSAAGLAIEQYF; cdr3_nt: TGTGCCAGCAGCGCAGCGGGACTAGCCATCGAGCAGTACTTC
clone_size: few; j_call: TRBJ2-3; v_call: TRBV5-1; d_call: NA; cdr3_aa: CASSFPESVDTQYF; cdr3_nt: TGCGCCAGCAGCTTTCCGGAGTCAGTAGATACGCAGTATTTT
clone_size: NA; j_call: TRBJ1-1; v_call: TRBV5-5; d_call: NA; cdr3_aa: CASSLNPGQMNTEAFF; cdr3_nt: TGTGCCAGCAGCTTGAATCCCGGACAAATGAACACTGAAGCTTTCTTT
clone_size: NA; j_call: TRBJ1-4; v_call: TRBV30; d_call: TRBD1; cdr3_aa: CACRGPANEKLFF; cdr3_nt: TGTGCCTGTAGGGGGCCAGCTAATGAAAAACTGTTTTTT
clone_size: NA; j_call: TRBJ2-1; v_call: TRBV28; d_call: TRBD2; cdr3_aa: CASSLLADNEQFF; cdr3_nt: TGTGCCAGCAGTTTACTAGCGGACAATGAGCAGTTCTTC
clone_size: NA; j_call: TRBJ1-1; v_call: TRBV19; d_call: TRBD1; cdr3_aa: CASRGPGQGNTEAFF; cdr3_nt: TGTGCCAGTCGCGGACCTGGACAGGGTAACACTGAAGCTTTCTTT
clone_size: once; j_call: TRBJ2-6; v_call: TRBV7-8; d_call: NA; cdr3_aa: CASSLSSGANVLTF; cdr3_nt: TGTGCCAGCAGCTTGTCTTCTGGGGCCAACGTCCTGACTTTC
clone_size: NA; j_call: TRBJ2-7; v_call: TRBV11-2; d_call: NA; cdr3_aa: CASSPSAGLYEQYF; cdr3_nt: TGTGCCAGCAGCCCATCGGCAGGGCTCTACGAGCAGTACTTC
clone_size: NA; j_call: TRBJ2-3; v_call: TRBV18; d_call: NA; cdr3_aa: CASSPFQGPEDTQYF; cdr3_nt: TGTGCCAGCTCACCATTTCAGGGGCCAGAGGATACGCAGTATTTT
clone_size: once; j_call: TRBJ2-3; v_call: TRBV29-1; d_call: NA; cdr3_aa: CSVGTTDTDTQYF; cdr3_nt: TGCAGCGTTGGGACTACTGACACAGATACGCAGTATTTT
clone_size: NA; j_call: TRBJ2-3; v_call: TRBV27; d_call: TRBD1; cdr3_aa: CASARGDTQYF; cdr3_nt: TGTGCCAGCGCCAGGGGGGATACGCAGTATTTT
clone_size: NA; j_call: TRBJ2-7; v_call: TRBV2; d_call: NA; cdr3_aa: CASTPTRPNGEQYF; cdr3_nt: TGTGCCAGCACCCCGACTAGACCGAACGGCGAGCAGTACTTC
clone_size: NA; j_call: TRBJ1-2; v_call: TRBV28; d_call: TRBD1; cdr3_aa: CASRDRVPGYTF; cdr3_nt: TGTGCCAGCAGGGACAGGGTCCCCGGCTACACCTTC
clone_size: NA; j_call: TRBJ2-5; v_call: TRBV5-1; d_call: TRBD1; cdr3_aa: CASSRGLQETQYF; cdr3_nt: TGCGCCAGCAGCAGGGGGCTACAAGAGACCCAGTACTTC
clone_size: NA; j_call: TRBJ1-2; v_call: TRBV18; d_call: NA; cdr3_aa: CASSPTSAVYGYTF; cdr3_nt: TGTGCCAGCTCACCTACTAGCGCTGTCTATGGCTACACCTTC
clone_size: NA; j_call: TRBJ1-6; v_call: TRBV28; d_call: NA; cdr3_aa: CASSLRSGSSYNSPLHF; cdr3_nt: TGTGCCAGCAGTTTGAGGTCTGGGAGCTCCTATAATTCACCCCTCCACTTT
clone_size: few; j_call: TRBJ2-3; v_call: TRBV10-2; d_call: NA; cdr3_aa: CASSESTTQERKQYF; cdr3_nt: TGCGCCAGCAGTGAGTCGACTACCCAAGAGCGAAAACAGTATTTT
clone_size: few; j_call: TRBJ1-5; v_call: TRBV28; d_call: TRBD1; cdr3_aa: CASTTGQGNQPQHF; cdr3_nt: TGTGCCAGCACCACGGGACAGGGGAATCAGCCCCAGCATTTT
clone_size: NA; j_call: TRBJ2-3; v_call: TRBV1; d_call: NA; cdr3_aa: CTSSQKESRVRTDTQYF; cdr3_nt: TGCACCAGCAGCCAAAAAGAGTCCAGGGTGCGGACAGATACGCAGTATTTT
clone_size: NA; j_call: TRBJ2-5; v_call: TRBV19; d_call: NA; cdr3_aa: CASSRTGAWETQYF; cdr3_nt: TGTGCCAGTAGTCGGACGGGAGCATGGGAGACCCAGTACTTC
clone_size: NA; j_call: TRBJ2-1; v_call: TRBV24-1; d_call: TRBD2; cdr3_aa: CATSGTGATSGSLHNEQFF; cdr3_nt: TGTGCCACCAGTGGAACAGGGGCGACTAGCGGGAGTCTCCACAATGAGCAGTTCTTC
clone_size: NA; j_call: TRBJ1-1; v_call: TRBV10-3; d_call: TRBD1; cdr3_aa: CATNHGTVIMNTEAFF; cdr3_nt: TGTGCCACCAATCACGGGACAGTCATTATGAACACTGAAGCTTTCTTT
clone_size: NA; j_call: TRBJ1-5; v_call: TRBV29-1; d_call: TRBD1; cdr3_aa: CSVAGDRGHNQPQHF; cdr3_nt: TGCAGCGTTGCAGGGGACAGGGGGCACAATCAGCCCCAGCATTTT
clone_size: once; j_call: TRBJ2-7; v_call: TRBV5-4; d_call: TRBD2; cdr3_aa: CASSLQTGTSGGNYEQYF; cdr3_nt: TGTGCCAGCAGCTTGCAAACCGGGACTAGCGGGGGGAACTACGAGCAGTACTTC
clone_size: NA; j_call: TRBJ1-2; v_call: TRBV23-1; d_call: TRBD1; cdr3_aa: CASSLGQAYGYTF; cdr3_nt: TGCGCCAGCAGTCTGGGACAGGCCTATGGCTACACCTTC
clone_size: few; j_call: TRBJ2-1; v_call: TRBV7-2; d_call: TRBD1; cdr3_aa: CASSLRGPTFSNNEQFF; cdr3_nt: TGTGCCAGCAGCTTGAGGGGGCCAACGTTTTCTAACAATGAGCAGTTCTTC
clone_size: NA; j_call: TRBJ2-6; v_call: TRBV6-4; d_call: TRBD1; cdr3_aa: CASSPQGAGANVLTF; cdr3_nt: TGTGCCAGCAGCCCACAGGGGGCGGGGGCCAACGTCCTGACTTTC
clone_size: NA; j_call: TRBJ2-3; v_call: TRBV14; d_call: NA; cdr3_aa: CASSTYHQGTQYF; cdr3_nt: TGTGCCAGCAGCACCTATCATCAGGGGACGCAGTATTTT
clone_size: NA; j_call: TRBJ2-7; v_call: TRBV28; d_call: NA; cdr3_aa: CASNFGAYEQYF; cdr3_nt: TGTGCCAGCAACTTCGGGGCCTACGAGCAGTACTTC
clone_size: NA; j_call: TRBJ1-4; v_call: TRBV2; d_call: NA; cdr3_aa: CASHPGLNEKLFF; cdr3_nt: TGTGCCAGCCATCCAGGGTTGAATGAAAAACTGTTTTTT
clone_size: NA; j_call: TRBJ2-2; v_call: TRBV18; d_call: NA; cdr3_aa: CASSPSTITGELFF; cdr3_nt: TGTGCCAGCTCACCCTCTACGATCACCGGGGAGCTGTTTTTT
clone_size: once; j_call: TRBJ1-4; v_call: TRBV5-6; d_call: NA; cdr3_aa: CASSSLGRGNGEKLFF; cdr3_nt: TGTGCCAGCAGCTCCCTGGGGCGGGGGAACGGCGAAAAACTGTTTTTT
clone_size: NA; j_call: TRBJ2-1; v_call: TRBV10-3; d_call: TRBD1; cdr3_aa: CAINPGGSYNEQFF; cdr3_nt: TGTGCCATCAACCCAGGGGGCTCCTACAATGAGCAGTTCTTC
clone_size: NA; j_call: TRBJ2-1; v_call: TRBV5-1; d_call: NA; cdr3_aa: CASSTQLAQYNEQFF; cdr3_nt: TGCGCCAGCAGCACCCAACTAGCACAGTACAATGAGCAGTTCTTC
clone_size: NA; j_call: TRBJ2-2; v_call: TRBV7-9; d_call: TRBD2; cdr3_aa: CASILAGGVTGELFF; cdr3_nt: TGTGCCAGCATTTTAGCGGGAGGCGTCACCGGGGAGCTGTTTTTT
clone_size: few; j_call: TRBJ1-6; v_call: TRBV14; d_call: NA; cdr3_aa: CASSQVAGVNSPLHF; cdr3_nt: TGTGCCAGCAGCCAAGTTGCAGGGGTCAATTCACCCCTCCACTTT
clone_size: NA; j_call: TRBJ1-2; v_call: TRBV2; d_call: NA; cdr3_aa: CASTMDSYGYTF; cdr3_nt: TGTGCCAGCACGATGGACAGCTATGGCTACACCTTC
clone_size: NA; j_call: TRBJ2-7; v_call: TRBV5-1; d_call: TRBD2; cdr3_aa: CASSSSGLAGEQYF; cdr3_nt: TGCGCCAGCAGTTCATCGGGACTAGCCGGGGAGCAGTACTTC
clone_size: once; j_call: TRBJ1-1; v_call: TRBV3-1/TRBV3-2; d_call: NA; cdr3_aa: CASSHGSNTEAFF; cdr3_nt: TGTGCCAGCAGCCATGGCTCGAACACTGAAGCTTTCTTT
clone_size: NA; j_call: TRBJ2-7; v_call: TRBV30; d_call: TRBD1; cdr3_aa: CAWSRGRSYEQYF; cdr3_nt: TGTGCCTGGAGTAGGGGGCGCAGCTACGAGCAGTACTTC
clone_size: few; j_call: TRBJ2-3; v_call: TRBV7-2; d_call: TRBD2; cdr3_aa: CASSHHSGSHTQYF; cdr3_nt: TGTGCCAGCAGCCACCATAGCGGGAGTCATACGCAGTATTTT
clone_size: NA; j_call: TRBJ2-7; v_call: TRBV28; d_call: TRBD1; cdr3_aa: CASNHDRGPYEQYF; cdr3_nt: TGTGCCAGCAACCACGACAGGGGACCCTACGAGCAGTACTTC
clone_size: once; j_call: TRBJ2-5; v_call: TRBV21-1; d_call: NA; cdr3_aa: CASSRGQGTPQETQYF; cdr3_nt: TGTGCCAGCAGCAGAGGGCAGGGGACACCCCAAGAGACCCAGTACTTC
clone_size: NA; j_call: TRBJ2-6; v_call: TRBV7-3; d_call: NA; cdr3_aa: CASRHTGANVLTF; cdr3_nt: TGTGCCAGCAGACATACTGGGGCCAACGTCCTGACTTTC
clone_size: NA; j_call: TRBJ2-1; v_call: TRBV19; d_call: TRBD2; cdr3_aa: CASRERAGTYNEQFF; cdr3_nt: TGTGCCAGTAGAGAGAGAGCGGGGACCTACAATGAGCAGTTCTTC
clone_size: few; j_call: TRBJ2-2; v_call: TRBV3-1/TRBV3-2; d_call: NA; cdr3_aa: CASSQGPGELFF; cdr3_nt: TGTGCCAGCAGCCAAGGGCCCGGGGAGCTGTTTTTT